The sequence of this T cell receptor beta chain was determined in a study of blood T cell repertoires in COVID-19. Study information: Both acute and convalescent COVID-19 samples were obtained from the United States, Italy and Spain. T cells, B-cell-depleted T cells, or PBMCs provided the cDNA or gDNA that served as material.

This clone was recorded once. Germline loops: CDR1 LGHNA, CDR2 YNFKEQ. Between the trimmed V and J ends, which lost 0 bases and 4 bases, there was a span of 4 bases. The CDR3 contains 13 residues. Per the original methods: Estimation of nucleated cell counts relied on the amplification of reference gene primers. Profiling relied on immunoSEQ multiplex PCR, and the TCRdb table lists in-frame clones only, not all of them. The V and J calls and the clone size are those of that table, but D and trimming were determined from the DNA. The sample gives approximately 68,000 clones, about 90% of which show up once; 3.5% to 5.5% is in the top ten.

V gene TRBV4-2 combines with J gene TRBJ2-1; the D is unclear. Sequencing input: peripheral blood. The clonotype originates from a man aged 45-65 years with active COVID-19. Here the CDR3 reads CASSQDLYNEQFF. For the CDR3, the DNA is TGTGCCAGCAGCCAAGATCTGTACAATGAGCAGTTCTTC.